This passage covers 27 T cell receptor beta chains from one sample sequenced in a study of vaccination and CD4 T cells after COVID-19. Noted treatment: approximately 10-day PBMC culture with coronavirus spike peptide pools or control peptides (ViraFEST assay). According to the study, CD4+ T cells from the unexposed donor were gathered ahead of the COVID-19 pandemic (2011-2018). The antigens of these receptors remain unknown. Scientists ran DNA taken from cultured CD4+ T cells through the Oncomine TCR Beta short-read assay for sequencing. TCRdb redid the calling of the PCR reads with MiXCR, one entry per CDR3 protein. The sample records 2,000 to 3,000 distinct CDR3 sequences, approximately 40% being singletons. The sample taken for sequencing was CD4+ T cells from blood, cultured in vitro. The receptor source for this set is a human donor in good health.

The CDR3 DNA follows: TGTGCCAGCAGTTACCCCCCAGGGGTGCGCGAGCAGTACTTC. It translates to CASSYPPGVREQYF. The rearrangement joins TRBV6-5 to TRBJ2-7, with D perhaps matching TRBD1 (6 bases). The length of the CDR3 is 14 residues. V was pared by 2 bases and J by 6 bases, with 14 bases between. The V gene's germline CDR1 is MNHEY and CDR2 SVGAGI.

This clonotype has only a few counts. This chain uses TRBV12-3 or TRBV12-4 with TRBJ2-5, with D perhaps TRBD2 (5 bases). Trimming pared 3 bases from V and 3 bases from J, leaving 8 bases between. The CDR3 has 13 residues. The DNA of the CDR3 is TGTGCCAGCAGTTTTGAGGGTAAAGAGACCCAGTACTTC. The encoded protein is CASSFEGKETQYF.

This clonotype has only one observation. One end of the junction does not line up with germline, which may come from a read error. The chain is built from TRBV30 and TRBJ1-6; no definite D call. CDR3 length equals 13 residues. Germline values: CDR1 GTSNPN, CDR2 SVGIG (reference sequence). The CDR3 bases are TGTGCCAGCCGGACGATCGATAATTCATCCCTCCACTTT. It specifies CASRTIDNSSLHF.

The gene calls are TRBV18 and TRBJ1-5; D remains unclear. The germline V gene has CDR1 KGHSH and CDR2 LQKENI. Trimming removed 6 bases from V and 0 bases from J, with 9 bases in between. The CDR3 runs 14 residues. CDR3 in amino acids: CASSPRGSNQPQHF. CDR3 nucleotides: TGTGCCAGCTCCCCCCGGGGTAGCAATCAGCCCCAGCATTTT.

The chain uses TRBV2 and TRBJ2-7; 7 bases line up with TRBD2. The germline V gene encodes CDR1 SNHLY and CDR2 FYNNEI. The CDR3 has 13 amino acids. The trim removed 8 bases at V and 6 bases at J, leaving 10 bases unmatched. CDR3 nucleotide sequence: TGTGCCAGCGCGGGGGAGAGGGATCGCGAGCAGTACTTC. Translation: CASAGERDREQYF.

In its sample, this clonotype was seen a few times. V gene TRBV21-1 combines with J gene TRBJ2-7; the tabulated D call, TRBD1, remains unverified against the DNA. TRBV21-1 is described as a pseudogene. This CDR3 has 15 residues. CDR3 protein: CASSNTGTGGSEQYF. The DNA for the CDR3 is TGTGCCAGCAGTAACACCGGGACAGGGGGCAGCGAGCAGTACTTC.

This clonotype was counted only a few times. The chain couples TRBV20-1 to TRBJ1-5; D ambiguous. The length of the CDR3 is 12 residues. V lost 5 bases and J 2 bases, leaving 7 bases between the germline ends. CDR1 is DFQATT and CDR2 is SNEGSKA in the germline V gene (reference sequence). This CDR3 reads CSAWIGNQPQHF. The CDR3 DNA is TGCAGTGCTTGGATAGGCAATCAGCCCCAGCATTTT.

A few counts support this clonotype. The DNA for the CDR3 is TGTGCCAGCAGCTTAAGACGGGTAGCGGGATCGCTTGAGCAGTTCTTC. It is translated as CASSLRRVAGSLEQFF. The chain has TRBV7-3 and TRBJ2-1; 8 bases are a match to TRBD2. The germline V gene has CDR1 SGHTA and CDR2 FQGTGA. CDR3 size: 16 residues. Trimming removed 1 base from V and 9 bases from J; junction bases left unmatched: 11. The entire variable domain, with the rest obtained from reference TRBV7-3 and TRBJ2-1, is as follows: GAGVSQTPSNKVTEKGKYVELRCDPISGHTALYWYRQSLGQGPEFLIYFQGTGAADDSGLPNDRFFAVRPEGSVSTLKIQRTERGDSAVYLCASSLRRVAGSLEQFFGPGTRLTVL.

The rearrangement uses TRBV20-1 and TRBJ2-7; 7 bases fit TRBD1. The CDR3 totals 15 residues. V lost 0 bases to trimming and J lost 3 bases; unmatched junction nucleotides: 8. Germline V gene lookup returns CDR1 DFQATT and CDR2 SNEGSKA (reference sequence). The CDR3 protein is CSARDRPGQNYEQYF. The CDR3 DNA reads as TGCAGTGCTAGAGACCGACCGGGACAGAACTACGAGCAGTACTTC.

The DNA of the CDR3 is TGTGCCAGCCGGGGGGCATACGAGCAGTACTTC. This encodes CASRGAYEQYF. The rearrangement uses TRBV2 and TRBJ2-7; TRBD2 might be the D (7 bases). Germline V gene lookup returns CDR1 SNHLY and CDR2 FYNNEI. The V end lost 8 bases, the J end lost 4 bases, and 9 bases lay between the germline ends. This CDR3 spans 11 amino acids.

In nucleotides, the CDR3 is TGTGCCAGCAGCGAGGGACAGGGCGTCGGCTACACCTTC. Protein product: CASSEGQGVGYTF. The gene calls are TRBV11-2 and TRBJ1-2; 9 bases line up with TRBD1. J lost 8 bases, V lost 5 bases, and 6 bases had no gene match. CDR1 and CDR2 from the germline V gene are SGHAT and FQNNGV. This CDR3 is 13 amino acids long. Complete variable domain (other parts from reference TRBV11-2 and TRBJ1-2): EAGVAQSPRYKIIEKRQSVAFWCNPISGHATLYWYQQILGQGPKLLIQFQNNGVVDDSQLPKDRFSAERLKGVDSTLKIQPAKLEDSAVYLCASSEGQGVGYTFGSGTRLTVV.

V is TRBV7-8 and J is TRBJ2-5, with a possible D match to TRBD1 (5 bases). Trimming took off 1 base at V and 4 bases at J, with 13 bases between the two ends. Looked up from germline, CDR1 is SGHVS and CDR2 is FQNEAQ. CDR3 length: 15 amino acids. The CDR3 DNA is TGTGCCAGCAGCTTAGGTTTGGGGCTTGTAGAGACCCAGTACTTC. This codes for CASSLGLGLVETQYF.

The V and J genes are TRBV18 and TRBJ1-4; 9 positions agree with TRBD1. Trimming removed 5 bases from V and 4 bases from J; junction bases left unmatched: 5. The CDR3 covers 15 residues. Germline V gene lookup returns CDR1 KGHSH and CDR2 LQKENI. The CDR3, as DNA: TGTGCCAGCTCAACGACAGGGGGTCATAATGAAAAACTGTTTTTT. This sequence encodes CASSTTGGHNEKLFF.

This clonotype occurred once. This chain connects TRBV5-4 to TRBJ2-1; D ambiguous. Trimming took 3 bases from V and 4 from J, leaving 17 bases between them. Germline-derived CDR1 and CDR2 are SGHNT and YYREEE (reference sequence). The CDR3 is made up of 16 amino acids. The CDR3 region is CASSSAGRRSYNEQFF. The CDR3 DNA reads TGTGCCAGCAGCTCCGCAGGCCGGCGGTCGTACAATGAGCAGTTCTTC. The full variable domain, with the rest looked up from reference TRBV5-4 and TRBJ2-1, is ETGVTQSPTHLIKTRGQQVTLRCSSQSGHNTVSWYQQALGQGPQFIFQYYREEENGRGNFPPRFSGLQFPNYSSELNVNALELDDSALYLCASSSAGRRSYNEQFFGPGTRLTVL.

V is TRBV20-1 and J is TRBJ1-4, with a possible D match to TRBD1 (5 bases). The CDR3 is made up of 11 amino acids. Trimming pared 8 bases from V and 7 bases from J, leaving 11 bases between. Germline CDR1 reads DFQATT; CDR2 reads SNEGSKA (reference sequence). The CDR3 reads CSTREVEKLFF. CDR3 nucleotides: TGCAGTACCAGGGAGGTTGAAAAACTGTTTTTT.

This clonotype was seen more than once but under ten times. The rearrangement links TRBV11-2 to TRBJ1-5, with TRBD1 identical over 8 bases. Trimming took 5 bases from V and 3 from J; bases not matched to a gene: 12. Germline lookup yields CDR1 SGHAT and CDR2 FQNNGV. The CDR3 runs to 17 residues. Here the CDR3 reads CASSPRGYRGNNQPQHF. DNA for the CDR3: TGTGCCAGCAGCCCGAGGGGGTACAGGGGGAACAATCAGCCCCAGCATTTT.

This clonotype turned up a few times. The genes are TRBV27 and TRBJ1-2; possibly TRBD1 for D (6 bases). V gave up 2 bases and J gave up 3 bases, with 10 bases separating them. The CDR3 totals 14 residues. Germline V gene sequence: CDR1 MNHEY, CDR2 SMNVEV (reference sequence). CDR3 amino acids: CASSLNRAHYGYTF. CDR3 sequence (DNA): TGTGCCAGCAGTTTAAACAGGGCACACTATGGCTACACCTTC.

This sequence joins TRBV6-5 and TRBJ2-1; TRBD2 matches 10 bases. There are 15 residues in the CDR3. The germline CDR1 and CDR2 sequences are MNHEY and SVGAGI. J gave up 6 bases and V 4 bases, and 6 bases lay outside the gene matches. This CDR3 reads CASSSVAGGVNEQFF. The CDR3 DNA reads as TGTGCCAGCAGTTCCGTAGCGGGGGGCGTCAATGAGCAGTTCTTC.

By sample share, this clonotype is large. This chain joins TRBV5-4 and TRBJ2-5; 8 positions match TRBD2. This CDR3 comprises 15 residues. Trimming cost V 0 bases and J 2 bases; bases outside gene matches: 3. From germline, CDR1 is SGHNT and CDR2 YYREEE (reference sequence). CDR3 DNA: TGTGCCAGCAGCTTGGTTCTAGCGGGTCAAGAGACCCAGTACTTC. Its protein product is CASSLVLAGQETQYF.

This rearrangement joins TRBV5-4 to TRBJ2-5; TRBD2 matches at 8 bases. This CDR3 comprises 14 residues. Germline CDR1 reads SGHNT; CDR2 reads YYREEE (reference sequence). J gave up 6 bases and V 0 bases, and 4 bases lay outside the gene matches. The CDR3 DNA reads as TGTGCCAGCAGCTTGGCCGGGAGGGAAAAGACCCAGTACTTC. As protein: CASSLAGREKTQYF. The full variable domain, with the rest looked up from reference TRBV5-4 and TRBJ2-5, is ETGVTQSPTHLIKTRGQQVTLRCSSQSGHNTVSWYQQALGQGPQFIFQYYREEENGRGNFPPRFSGLQFPNYSSELNVNALELDDSALYLCASSLAGREKTQYFGPGTRLLVL.

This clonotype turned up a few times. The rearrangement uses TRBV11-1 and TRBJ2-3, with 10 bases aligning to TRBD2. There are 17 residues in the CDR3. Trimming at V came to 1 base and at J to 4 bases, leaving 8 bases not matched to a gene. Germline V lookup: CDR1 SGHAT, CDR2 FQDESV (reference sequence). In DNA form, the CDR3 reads TGTGCCAGCAGCTTAGGTCAACTAGCGGGAAGCGCAGATACGCAGTATTTT. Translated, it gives CASSLGQLAGSADTQYF.

CDR3 DNA sequence: TGTGCCAGCTCTCGGGGGACAGGGCACAATGAGCAGTTCTTC. Amino acids: CASSRGTGHNEQFF. J is TRBJ2-1 and V is TRBV18, with 9 bases identical to TRBD1. The germline V gene has CDR1 KGHSH and CDR2 LQKENI. Germline trimming cut 6 bases from V and 5 bases from J; bases unmatched to any gene: 5. The CDR3 consists of 14 residues.

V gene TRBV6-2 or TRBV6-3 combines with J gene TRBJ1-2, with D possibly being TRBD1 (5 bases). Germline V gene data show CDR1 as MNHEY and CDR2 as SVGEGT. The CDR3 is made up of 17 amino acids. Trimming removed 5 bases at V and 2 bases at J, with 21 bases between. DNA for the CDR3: TGTGCCAGCAGTCCCGGCAGGGTGGGCCGAGGGAACTATGGCTACACCTTC. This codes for CASSPGRVGRGNYGYTF.

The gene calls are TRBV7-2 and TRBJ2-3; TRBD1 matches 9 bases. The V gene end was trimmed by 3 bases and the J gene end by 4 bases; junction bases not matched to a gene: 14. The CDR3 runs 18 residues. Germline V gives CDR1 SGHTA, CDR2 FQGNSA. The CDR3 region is CASSFKGLWGQGPDTQYF. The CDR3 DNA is TGTGCCAGCAGCTTCAAGGGGTTGTGGGGACAGGGACCAGATACGCAGTATTTT.

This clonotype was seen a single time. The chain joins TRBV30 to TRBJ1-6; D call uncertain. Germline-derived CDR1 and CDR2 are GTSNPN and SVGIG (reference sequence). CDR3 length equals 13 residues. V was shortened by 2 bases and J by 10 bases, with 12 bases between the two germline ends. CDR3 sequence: CAWSRDPRSPLHF. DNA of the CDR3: TGTGCCTGGAGTAGAGACCCCAGATCACCCCTCCACTTT.

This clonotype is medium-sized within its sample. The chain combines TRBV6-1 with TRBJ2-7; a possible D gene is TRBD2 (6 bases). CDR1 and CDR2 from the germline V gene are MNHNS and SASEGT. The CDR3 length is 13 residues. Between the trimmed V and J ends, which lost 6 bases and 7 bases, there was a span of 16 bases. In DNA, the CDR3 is TGTGCCAGCAGATCGGGGACTGATGGGGAGCAGTACTTC. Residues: CASRSGTDGEQYF.

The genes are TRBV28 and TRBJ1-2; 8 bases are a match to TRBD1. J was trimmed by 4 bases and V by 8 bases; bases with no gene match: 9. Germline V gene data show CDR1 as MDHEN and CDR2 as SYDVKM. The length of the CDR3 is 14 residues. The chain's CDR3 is CASDTLGQGYGYTF. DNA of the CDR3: TGTGCCAGCGATACCCTTGGACAGGGCTATGGCTACACCTTC.